The 13 T cell receptor beta chains reported below all come from one sample, sequenced in a study of vaccination and CD4 T cells after COVID-19. No antigen has been identified for these receptors. An Oncomine TCR Beta short-read assay was used to sequence the DNA from cultured CD4+ T cells. TCRdb processed the PCR reads anew with MiXCR; each CDR3 protein has one entry. The sample contains roughly 17,000 distinct CDR3 sequences, 52% of which appear only once. The treatment denotes: roughly 10-day PBMC culture with coronavirus spike peptide pools or control peptides (ViraFEST assay). The specimen comprised CD4+ T cells from blood, cultured in vitro, sampled before SARS-CoV-2 vaccination. These receptors were collected from a human donor who had recovered from COVID-19.

CDR3 DNA: TGTGCCAGTAGTATAGAAGCAGGGGCGAACTATGGCTACACCTTC. Translating it yields CASSIEAGANYGYTF. V usage is TRBV19 and J usage is TRBJ1-2, with D perhaps TRBD1 (6 bases). V gave up 0 bases and J gave up 2 bases, with 10 bases separating them. Germline assignment: CDR1 LNHDA and CDR2 SQIVND (reference sequence). CDR3 length: 15 amino acids.

This clonotype has more than one count but fewer than ten. The chain carries TRBV20-1 and TRBJ1-2; unclear D gene. Germline CDR1 reads DFQATT; CDR2 reads SNEGSKA (reference sequence). V was cut by 6 bases and J by 8 bases, with 13 bases left in between. There are 11 residues in the CDR3. The CDR3 region is CSAPKVGGYTF. CDR3 DNA: TGCAGTGCCCCCAAGGTTGGCGGCTACACCTTC.

The chain is built from TRBV6-1 and TRBJ1-5; no reliable D call. The CDR3 sequence is 16 residues long. The V gene's germline CDR1 is MNHNS and CDR2 SASEGT. Deletions cut 4 bases from V and 0 bases from J, with 13 bases between. The CDR3 here is CASSGTEFYSNQPQHF. The CDR3 nucleotides are TGTGCCAGCAGTGGGACCGAGTTCTATAGCAATCAGCCCCAGCATTTT.

The chain couples TRBV20-1 to TRBJ2-7; a weak D match, TRBD2 (5 bases). Germline values: CDR1 DFQATT, CDR2 SNEGSKA (reference sequence). CDR3 size: 15 residues. The V end lost 0 bases, the J end lost 5 bases, and 17 bases lay between the germline ends. The chain's CDR3 is CSARDSAGIIHEQYF. CDR3 nucleotides: TGCAGTGCTAGAGACTCCGCCGGGATTATTCACGAGCAGTACTTC.

The J gene is TRBJ2-1, the V gene TRBV6-2 or TRBV6-3; D not certain. CDR3 length equals 14 residues. V was pared by 7 bases and J by 5 bases, with 15 bases between. The germline V gene encodes CDR1 MNHEY and CDR2 SVGEGT. As DNA, the CDR3 is TGTGCCAGCACTAGGTCGGCGGCGGACAATGAGCAGTTCTTC. Its translation: CASTRSAADNEQFF.

The genes are TRBV6-2 or TRBV6-3 and TRBJ1-2; TRBD1 is a possible D gene (6 bases). V was trimmed by 7 bases and J by 4 bases, leaving 13 bases between them. Germline V gives CDR1 MNHEY, CDR2 SVGEGT. This CDR3 has 13 amino acids. CDR3 residues: CASTEGGGYGYTF. The CDR3 bases are TGTGCCAGCACCGAAGGGGGAGGCTATGGCTACACCTTC.

The chain recombines TRBV19 with TRBJ2-4; 7 positions match TRBD1. The V gene end was trimmed by 9 bases and the J gene end by 2 bases; junction bases not matched to a gene: 1. The germline CDR1 and CDR2 sequences are LNHDA and SQIVND (reference sequence). CDR3 size: 12 residues. This CDR3 reads CASRGSKNIQYF. The CDR3 DNA reads TGTGCCAGCAGGGGGTCCAAAAACATTCAGTACTTC.

This rearrangement joins TRBV12-3 or TRBV12-4 to TRBJ2-1; 7 nucleotides line up with TRBD1. This CDR3 region has 12 residues. Unmatched junction bases numbered 3, after V lost 3 bases and J lost 10 bases. In DNA form, the CDR3 reads TGTGCCAGCAGTTTTAAGGGGGCAGAGCAGTTCTTC. Protein product: CASSFKGAEQFF.

The gene calls are TRBV7-9 and TRBJ2-2; TRBD2 is a possible D gene (6 bases). CDR1 is SEHNR and CDR2 is FQNEAQ in the germline V gene (reference sequence). This CDR3 is built from 14 residues. Deletions cut 3 bases from V and 6 bases from J, with 11 bases between. The CDR3 DNA reads TGTGCCAGCAGCTTCTACGGGAGTCCCGGGGAGCTGTTTTTT. Its protein product is CASSFYGSPGELFF.

The chain uses TRBV6-1 and TRBJ2-2, with D possibly TRBD2 on 5 matching bases. The CDR3 has 13 residues. Germline V gene data show CDR1 as MNHNS and CDR2 as SASEGT. With 5 bases removed from V and 4 bases from J, the gap between germline ends came to 8 bases. CDR3 region: CASSRSGTGELFF. The CDR3 DNA follows: TGTGCCAGCAGTAGGAGCGGCACCGGGGAGCTGTTTTTT.

This clonotype was seen only a few times. The chain uses TRBV10-3 and TRBJ1-3, with unresolved D. The CDR3 loop spans 14 amino acids. Germline-derived CDR1 and CDR2 are ENHRY and SYGVKD. The V end lost 1 base, the J end lost 8 bases, and 12 bases lay between the germline ends. Here the CDR3 reads CAISEFHDTDTIYF. CDR3 bases: TGTGCCATCAGTGAGTTCCATGACACAGACACCATATATTTT.

This clonotype was seen more than once but under ten times. This chain connects TRBV15 to TRBJ1-3; a possible D gene is TRBD1 (5 bases). V was cut by 0 bases and J by 4 bases, with 7 bases left in between. Germline CDR1 and CDR2: LNHNV and YYDKDF (reference sequence). This CDR3 contains 14 residues. DNA for the CDR3: TGTGCCACCAGCAGAGATCGACAGGGAAACACCATATATTTT. The encoded protein is CATSRDRQGNTIYF. Filled out from reference TRBV15 and TRBJ1-3, the complete variable domain reads DAMVIQNPRYQVTQFGKPVTLSCSQTLNHNVMYWYQQKSSQAPKLLFHYYDKDFNNEADTPDNFQSRRPNTSFCFLDIRSPGLGDTAMYLCATSRDRQGNTIYFGEGSWLTVV.

This chain uses TRBV20-1 with TRBJ2-1, with TRBD2 matching over 10 bases. The CDR3 is 15 residues long. With 4 bases clipped from V and 0 bases from J, the junction kept 3 bases outside the gene matches. CDR1 is DFQATT, CDR2 SNEGSKA, per germline (reference sequence). CDR3 amino acids: CSATSSGSSYNEQFF. The CDR3 DNA follows: TGCAGTGCTACCTCTAGCGGGAGCTCCTACAATGAGCAGTTCTTC.